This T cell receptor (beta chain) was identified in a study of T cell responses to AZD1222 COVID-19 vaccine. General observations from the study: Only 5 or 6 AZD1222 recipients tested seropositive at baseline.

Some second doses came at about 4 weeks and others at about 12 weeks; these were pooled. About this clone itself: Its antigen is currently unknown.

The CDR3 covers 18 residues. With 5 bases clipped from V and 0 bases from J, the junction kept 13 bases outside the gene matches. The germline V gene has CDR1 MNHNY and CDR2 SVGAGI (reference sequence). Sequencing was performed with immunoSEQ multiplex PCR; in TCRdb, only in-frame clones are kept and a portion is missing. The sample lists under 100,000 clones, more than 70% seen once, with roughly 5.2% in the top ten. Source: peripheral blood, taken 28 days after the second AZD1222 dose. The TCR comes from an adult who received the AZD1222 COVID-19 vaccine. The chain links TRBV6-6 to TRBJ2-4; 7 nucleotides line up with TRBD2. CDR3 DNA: TGTGCCAGCAGTCCCGGCCAGCGGGGATACCTAGCCAAAAACATTCAGTACTTC. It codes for CASSPGQRGYLAKNIQYF.